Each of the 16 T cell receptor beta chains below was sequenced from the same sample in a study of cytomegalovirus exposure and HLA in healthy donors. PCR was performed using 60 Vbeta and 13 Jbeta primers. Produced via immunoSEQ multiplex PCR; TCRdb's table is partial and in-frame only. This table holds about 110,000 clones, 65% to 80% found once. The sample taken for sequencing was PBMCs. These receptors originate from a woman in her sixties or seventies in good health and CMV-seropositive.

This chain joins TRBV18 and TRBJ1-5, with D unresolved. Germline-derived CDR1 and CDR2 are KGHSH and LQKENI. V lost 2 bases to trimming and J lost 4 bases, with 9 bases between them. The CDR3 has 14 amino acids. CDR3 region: CASSPEVGNQPQHF. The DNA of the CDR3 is TGTGCCAGCTCACCAGAGGTCGGGAATCAGCCCCAGCATTTT. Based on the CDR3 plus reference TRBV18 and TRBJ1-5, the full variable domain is NAGVMQNPRHLVRRRGQEARLRCSPMKGHSHVYWYRQLPEEGLKFMVYLQKENIIDESGMPKERFSAEFPKEGPSILRIQQVVRGDSAAYFCASSPEVGNQPQHFGDGTRLSIL.

CDR3 bases: TGTGCCAGCAGCTTGGTCGGACAGGGGGCTCCCTACGAGCAGTACTTC. Protein: CASSLVGQGAPYEQYF. The chain is built from TRBV5-6 and TRBJ2-7; TRBD1 matches at 11 bases. This CDR3 has 16 amino acids. J was trimmed by 2 bases and V by 0 bases; bases with no gene match: 4. Germline CDR1 is SGHDT and CDR2 is YYEEEE.

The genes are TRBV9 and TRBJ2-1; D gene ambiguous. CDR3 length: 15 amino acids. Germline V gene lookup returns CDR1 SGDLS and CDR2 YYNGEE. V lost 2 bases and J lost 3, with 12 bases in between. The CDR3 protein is CASSVSPSIYNEQFF. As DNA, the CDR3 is TGTGCCAGCAGCGTCTCCCCGAGTATCTACAATGAGCAGTTCTTC.

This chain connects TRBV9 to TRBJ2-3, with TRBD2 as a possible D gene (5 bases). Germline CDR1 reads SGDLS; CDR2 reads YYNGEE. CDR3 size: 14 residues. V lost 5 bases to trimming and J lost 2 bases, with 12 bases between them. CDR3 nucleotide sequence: TGTGCCAGCAGGAGGGCACTTAACACAGATACGCAGTATTTT. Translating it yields CASRRALNTDTQYF. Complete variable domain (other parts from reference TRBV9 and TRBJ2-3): DSGVTQTPKHLITATGQRVTLRCSPRSGDLSVYWYQQSLDQGLQFLIQYYNGEERAKGNILERFSAQQFPDLHSELNLSSLELGDSALYFCASRRALNTDTQYFGPGTRLTVL.

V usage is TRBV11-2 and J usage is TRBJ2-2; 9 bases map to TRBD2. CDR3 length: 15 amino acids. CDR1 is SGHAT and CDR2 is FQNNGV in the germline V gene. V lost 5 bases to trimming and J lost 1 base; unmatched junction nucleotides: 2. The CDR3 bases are TGTGCCAGCAGCCAGACTAGCGGGAACACCGGGGAGCTGTTTTTT. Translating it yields CASSQTSGNTGELFF.

CDR3 in DNA: TGTGCCAGCAGCTTAGAGGTTAGGACAGGGACCGGTGAGCAGTTCTTC. It specifies CASSLEVRTGTGEQFF. The chain couples TRBV7-6 to TRBJ2-1, with 8 positions matching TRBD1. The CDR3 totals 16 residues. The ends lost 1 base at V and 9 bases at J; junction bases unmatched: 11. In germline, CDR1 is SGHVS, CDR2 FNYEAQ.

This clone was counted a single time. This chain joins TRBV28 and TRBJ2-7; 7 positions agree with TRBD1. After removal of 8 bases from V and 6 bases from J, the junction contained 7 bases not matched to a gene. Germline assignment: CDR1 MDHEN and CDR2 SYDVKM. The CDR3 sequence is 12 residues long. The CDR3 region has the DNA TGTGCCAGCGGAGGACAGGCCAGCGAGCAGTACTTC. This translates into CASGGQASEQYF.

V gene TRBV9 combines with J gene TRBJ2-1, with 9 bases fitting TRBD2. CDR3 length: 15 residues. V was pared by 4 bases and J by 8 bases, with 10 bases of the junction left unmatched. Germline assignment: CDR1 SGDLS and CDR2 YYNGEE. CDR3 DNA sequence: TGTGCCAGCAGCCCCTTGCGGGAGGGCGTGTATGAGCAGTTCTTC. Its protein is CASSPLREGVYEQFF.

The CDR3 DNA is TGTGCCAGCAGCCGGGGGGAGTTCTACGAGCAGTACTTC. Amino acid sequence: CASSRGEFYEQYF. V gene TRBV7-8 combines with J gene TRBJ2-7; 7 bases line up with TRBD2. Looked up from germline, CDR1 is SGHVS and CDR2 is FQNEAQ. The CDR3 extends over 13 amino acids. Unmatched junction bases numbered 4, after V lost 5 bases and J lost 3 bases.

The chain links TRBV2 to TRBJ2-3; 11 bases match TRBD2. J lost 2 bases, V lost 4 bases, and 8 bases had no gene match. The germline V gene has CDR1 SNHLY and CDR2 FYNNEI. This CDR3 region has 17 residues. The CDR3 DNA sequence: TGTGCCAGCAGTGGAGGGCTAGCGGGAGGATACACAGATACGCAGTATTTT. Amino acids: CASSGGLAGGYTDTQYF.

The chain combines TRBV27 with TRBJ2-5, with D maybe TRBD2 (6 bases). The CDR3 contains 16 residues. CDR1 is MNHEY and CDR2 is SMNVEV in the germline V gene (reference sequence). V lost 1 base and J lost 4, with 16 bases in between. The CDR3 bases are TGTGCCAGCAGTTTATTGGGCAGGTCCGGGGGAGAGACCCAGTACTTC. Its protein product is CASSLLGRSGGETQYF.

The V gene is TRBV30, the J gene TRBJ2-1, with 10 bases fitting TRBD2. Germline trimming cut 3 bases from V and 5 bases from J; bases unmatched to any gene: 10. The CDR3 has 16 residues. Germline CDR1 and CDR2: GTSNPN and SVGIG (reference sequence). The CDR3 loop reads CAWRRSGRGGDNEQFF. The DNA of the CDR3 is TGTGCCTGGAGACGAAGCGGGAGGGGAGGGGACAATGAGCAGTTCTTC.

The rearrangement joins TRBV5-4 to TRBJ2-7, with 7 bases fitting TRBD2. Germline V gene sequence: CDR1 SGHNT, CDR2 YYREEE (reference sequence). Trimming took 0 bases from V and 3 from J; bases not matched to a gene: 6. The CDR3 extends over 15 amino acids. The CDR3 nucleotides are TGTGCCAGCAGCTTGGGGGGAGCTAGCGGCTACGAGCAGTACTTC. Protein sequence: CASSLGGASGYEQYF.

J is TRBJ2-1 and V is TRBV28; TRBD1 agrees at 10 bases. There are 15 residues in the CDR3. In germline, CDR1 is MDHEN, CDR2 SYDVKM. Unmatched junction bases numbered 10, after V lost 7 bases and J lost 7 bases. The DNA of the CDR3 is TGTGCCAGCATCCGAGGCGGGACAGGGGTAAATGAGCAGTTCTTC. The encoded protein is CASIRGGTGVNEQFF.

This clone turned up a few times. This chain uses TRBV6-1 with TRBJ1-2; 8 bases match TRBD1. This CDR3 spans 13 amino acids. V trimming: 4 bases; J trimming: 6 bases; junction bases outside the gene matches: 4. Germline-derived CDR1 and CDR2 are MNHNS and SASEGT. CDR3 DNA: TGTGCCAGCAGTGTCCAGGGGGCGGATGGCTACACCTTC. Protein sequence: CASSVQGADGYTF.

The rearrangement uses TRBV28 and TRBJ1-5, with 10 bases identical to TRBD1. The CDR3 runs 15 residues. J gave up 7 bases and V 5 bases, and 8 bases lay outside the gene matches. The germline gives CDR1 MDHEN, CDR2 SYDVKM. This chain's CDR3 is CASSPRTGGYQPQHF. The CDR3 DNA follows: TGTGCCAGCAGTCCCAGGACAGGGGGTTACCAGCCCCAGCATTTT. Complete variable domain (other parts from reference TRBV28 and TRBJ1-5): DVKVTQSSRYLVKRTGEKVFLECVQDMDHENMFWYRQDPGLGLRLIYFSYDVKMKEKGDIPEGYSVSREKKERFSLILESASTNQTSMYLCASSPRTGGYQPQHFGDGTRLSIL.